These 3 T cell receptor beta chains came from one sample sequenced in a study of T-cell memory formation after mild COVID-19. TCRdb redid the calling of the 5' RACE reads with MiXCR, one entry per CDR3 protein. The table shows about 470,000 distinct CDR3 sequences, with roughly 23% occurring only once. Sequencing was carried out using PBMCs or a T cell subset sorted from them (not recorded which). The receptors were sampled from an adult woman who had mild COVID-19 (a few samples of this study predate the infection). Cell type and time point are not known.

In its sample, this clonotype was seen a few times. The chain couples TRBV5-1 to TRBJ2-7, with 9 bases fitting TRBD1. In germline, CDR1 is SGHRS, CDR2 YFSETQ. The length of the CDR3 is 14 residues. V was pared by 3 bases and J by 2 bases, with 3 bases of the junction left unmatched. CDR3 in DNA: TGCGCCAGCAGCTGGGGACAGGGCACCTACGAGCAGTACTTC. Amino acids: CASSWGQGTYEQYF.

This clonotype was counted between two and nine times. CDR3 in DNA: TGTGCCAGCAACCGAGCGGGAGTCAGTAAGCAGTACTTC. Amino acid sequence: CASNRAGVSKQYF. This chain joins TRBV28 and TRBJ2-7; 8 bases agree with TRBD2. The CDR3 is 13 residues long. CDR1 is MDHEN and CDR2 is SYDVKM in the germline V gene. V shed 7 bases and J 8 bases; nucleotides not matched to a gene: 10.

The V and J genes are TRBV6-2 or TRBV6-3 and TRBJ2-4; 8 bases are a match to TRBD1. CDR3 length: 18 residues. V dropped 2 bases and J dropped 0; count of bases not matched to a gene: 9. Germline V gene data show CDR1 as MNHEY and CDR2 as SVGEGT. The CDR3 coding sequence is TGTGCCAGCAGTTACGCCGGCAGGGGGCCGTTAGCCAAAAACATTCAGTACTTC. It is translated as CASSYAGRGPLAKNIQYF.